What follows are 7 T cell receptor beta chains derived from one specimen sequenced in a study of shared clonotypes between healthy human individuals. Using immunoSEQ multiplex PCR, the repertoire was profiled, and TCRdb retains in-frame clones only, with some absent. The repertoire includes some 2,500,000 clones, 80% to 95% of them detected once, and approximately 0.36% sits in the top ten. What was sequenced was naive CD4+ T cells from PBMCs. Subset: CD45RA+ positively selected. The receptors were sampled from a man younger than 35 in good health. Some clones in this sample may be carry-over from other donors' samples.

This rearrangement joins TRBV7-3 to TRBJ2-3; TRBD2 matches at 8 bases. CDR1 is SGHTA and CDR2 is FQGTGA in the germline V gene. V shed 5 bases and J 2 bases; nucleotides not matched to a gene: 9. This CDR3 is built from 16 residues. The CDR3 sequence is CASSQTGTRLTDTQYF. The CDR3 bases are TGTGCCAGCAGCCAAACGGGGACTAGGCTCACAGATACGCAGTATTTT.

V gene TRBV30 combines with J gene TRBJ2-7; 9 bases align to TRBD1. CDR1 is GTSNPN and CDR2 is SVGIG in the germline V gene (reference sequence). This CDR3 is 13 amino acids long. The ends lost 4 bases at V and 5 bases at J; junction bases unmatched: 6. The CDR3: CAWTLDRGHEQYF. DNA of the CDR3: TGTGCCTGGACGTTGGACAGGGGCCACGAGCAGTACTTC.

This chain joins TRBV7-9 and TRBJ2-7; D gene uncertain. Trimming removed 4 bases from V and 5 bases from J, with 18 bases in between. The CDR3 spans 15 residues. CDR1 and CDR2 (germline): SEHNR, FQNEAQ (reference sequence). CDR3 amino acids: CASSSRLERVDEQYF. The CDR3 coding sequence is TGTGCCAGCAGCTCCCGACTGGAACGAGTGGACGAGCAGTACTTC.

The chain couples TRBV28 to TRBJ2-7, with D possibly matching TRBD2 (5 bases). Trimming removed 6 bases at V and 3 bases at J, with 15 bases between. CDR1 MDHEN and CDR2 SYDVKM come from the germline V gene. The CDR3 length is 14 residues. The CDR3 DNA reads TGTGCCAGCAGCGGTGGAGGACTCTACTACGAGCAGTACTTC. It yields the protein CASSGGGLYYEQYF.

The chain employs TRBV30 and TRBJ2-1, with D unresolved. CDR1 and CDR2 from the germline V gene are GTSNPN and SVGIG (reference sequence). The CDR3 covers 13 residues. V was clipped by 2 bases and J by 6 bases, with 11 bases between them. The CDR3 is CAWSRAGGNEQFF. CDR3 nucleotide sequence: TGTGCCTGGAGTCGCGCTGGCGGCAATGAGCAGTTCTTC.

Of note for this clone: This same CDR3 is encoded by further DNA sequences in the sample. The chain joins TRBV5-1 to TRBJ2-7; perhaps TRBD1 as D (5 bases). This CDR3 is 13 amino acids long. Trimming left V 0 bases short and J 4 bases short, with 8 bases between. Germline V gene data show CDR1 as SGHRS and CDR2 as YFSETQ. The CDR3 loop is CASSLGQIYEQYF. CDR3 sequence (DNA): TGCGCCAGCAGCTTGGGACAGATTTACGAGCAGTACTTC.

The chain links TRBV5-1 to TRBJ1-2, with D perhaps TRBD1 (5 bases). Germline V gene sequence: CDR1 SGHRS, CDR2 YFSETQ. Deletions cut 3 bases from V and 6 bases from J, with 9 bases between. The CDR3 has 12 amino acids. In nucleotides, the CDR3 is TGCGCCAGCAGCTCGGCCAGGGATGGCTACACCTTC. As protein: CASSSARDGYTF.